This T cell receptor beta chain stems from a study of T cell repertoires in cytomegalovirus infection. Study summary: Matching HLA type and CMV infection were both indicated by public TCR beta signatures. Study-wide results and limits: HLA-C-restricted CMV-specific TCR beta clonotypes prevailed in the ex vivo response.

MiXCR was run by TCRdb on the reads, yielding one entry per CDR3 protein. Altogether 200,000 or so distinct CDR3 sequences are present, around 40% being singletons, with the ten largest covering about 60%. This clonotype has just a few counts. The target antigen is unknown. Per the germline V gene, CDR1 is SGHAT and CDR2 is FQNNGV. Trimming removed 5 bases from V and 5 bases from J; junction bases left unmatched: 10. This CDR3 is built from 15 residues. This material consisted of CD8+ T cells from cultured PBMCs, taken from culture after CMV antigen stimulation. V and J are TRBV11-2 and TRBJ2-7; TRBD1 matches 9 bases. This clonotype was obtained from a human donor in good health (CMV status not recorded). Some clones in this sample may be carry-over from other donors' samples. In DNA form, the CDR3 reads TGTGCCAGCAGCCTCCGGACAGGGGTAGCTGACGAGCAGTACTTC. Its protein is CASSLRTGVADEQYF.